This T cell receptor (beta chain) stems from a study of OX40 agonist ivuxolimab in advanced cancers. About the research overall: Every 2 weeks, patients got intravenous ivuxolimab at one of six dose levels (0.01-10 mg/kg).

In germline, CDR1 is SGHNT, CDR2 YENEEA. V was cut by 5 bases and J by 2 bases, with 13 bases left in between. CDR3 size: 14 residues. Sequencing was performed with immunoSEQ multiplex PCR; in TCRdb, only in-frame clones are kept and a portion is missing. The sample consists of 72,000 or so clones, about 90% of them appearing once. The chain employs TRBV11-3 and TRBJ2-7; no firm D call. The sequencing here drew on CD4+ or CD8+ T cells sorted from blood, taken in a trial of the OX40 agonist ivuxolimab. This clonotype was obtained from an adult with an advanced solid tumor such as melanoma, head and neck, liver or kidney cancer. The chain's CDR3 is CASSPYDNTYEQYF. CDR3 nucleotides: TGTGCCAGCAGCCCCTACGACAATACCTACGAGCAGTACTTC.